One sample yielded the 2 T cell receptor beta chains listed below, sequenced in a study of molecular identifiers for immune sequencing clone quantification. TCRdb fed the PCR reads into MiXCR, producing one record per CDR3 protein. The table lists about 54,000 distinct CDR3 sequences, approximately 25% of them singletons. What was sequenced was naive CD8+ T cells from blood, with Jurkat cell RNA spiked in. Noted subset: FACS-sorted CD8+CD4-CCR7+CD45RA+ naive T cells. The receptors were gathered from a human donor in good health. Some libraries in this study had Jurkat cell RNA spiked in.

There are many counts of this clonotype. This rearrangement joins TRBV5-1 to TRBJ2-7; the D is unclear. This CDR3 is built from 11 residues. Germline V CDR1 and CDR2: SGHRS, YFSETQ. V was shortened by 1 base and J by 6 bases, with 5 bases between the two germline ends. The CDR3 is CASSLSTEQYF. The DNA for the CDR3 is TGCGCCAGCAGCTTGTCCACCGAGCAGTACTTC.

For this clonotype: A much larger clone lies one base from this, so it may be a read error. J is TRBJ1-4 and V is TRBV5-3; 8 bases line up with TRBD1. TRBV5-3 is classed as an ORF, of uncertain function. This CDR3 is 15 amino acids long. CDR3 nucleotide sequence: TGTGCCAGCAGCGAGAACAGGGGGATAGGTGAAAAACAGTTTTTT. It translates to CASSENRGIGEKQFF.